This T cell receptor (beta chain) was obtained from a study of beta chain features in type 1 diabetes (dated by TCRdb to between 2018 and 2020). In the study overall: Mean age, gender distribution, total cell number and subset yield did not differ between patients and healthy donors. A total of 90 million to 120 million sorted cells were examined across all samples, and a strong correlation was observed between cell number per subset and RNA yield. The study compared the TCRB repertoires of sorted circulating CD4+ T cell subsets in recently diagnosed type 1 diabetes patients with those in matched healthy donors. Regulatory and stem cell-like memory subsets were obtained from only 8 patients and about 8 healthy donors, while naive and central memory subsets were obtained from all 30 or so donors.

This clone was detected only a few times. Its antigen specificity is not known. No qualities accompany the bases; no much larger clone lies one base away. The paper's findings and limits, for the study overall: A moderate but significant shortening of TCRB CDR3 length was observed in type 1 diabetes patients in all four CD4+ subsets. Because small numbers of individuals were included in the HLA sub-analyses, any influence of HLA type on TCRB rearrangement was left unresolved. At VDJ recombination sites, type 1 diabetes patients had fewer insertions and more deleted nucleotides, which implies abnormalities in thymic rearrangement. Because cDNA was sequenced instead of genomic DNA, activated cells with high expression could be over-represented, although the groups did not differ in activation or CD3 levels. PCR might favor shorter templates, but patient and control samples were amplified and corrected together, so any skew would affect both groups equally. The naive, central memory and regulatory TCRB repertoires appeared to resemble one another more closely among patients than among healthy donors.

Each donor gave one peripheral blood draw, approximately 120 mL on average, collected into heparinised tubes. A BD FACSAria II and a panel including CD45RO, CCR7, CD25, CD127, CD95 and CD27 were used to sort naive, central memory, regulatory and stem cell-like memory CD4+ T cells. A purity above 98% was achieved for all sorted populations. PBMCs were isolated immediately by Lymphoprep density gradient centrifugation and stained directly without culture. To minimize batch effects, samples were stained and sorted in pairs, one healthy donor with one patient per experiment. The High Capacity cDNA Reverse Transcription Kit was used to reverse transcribe all of the isolated RNA, meaning that expressed TCRB transcripts were what got sequenced. Naive, central memory and regulatory T cell samples underwent deep immunoSEQ sequencing, averaging roughly 3.4 million total reads per sample. Sorted cells were lysed in RLT buffer and RNA was extracted with DNase-treated RNeasy Micro or Mini kits, depending on cell number. Each cell subset was processed on its own to prevent cross-contamination, while patient and healthy donor samples were processed together. Using the immunoSEQ multiplex PCR, TCRB sequences were amplified from cDNA into 87-bp fragments spanning the CDR3 region. Amplicons were sequenced on the Illumina HiSeq platform. The authors' pipeline ran thus. PCR bias was computationally corrected using synthetic template baselines, reads within Hamming distance 2 were collapsed, and singletons that could not be merged were discarded. Reads were aligned against IMGT so that V, D and J genes, CDR3 length and insertions or deletions at six rearrangement sites could be assigned. Within each subset, clonotype counts were normalized to the number of sorted cells before true diversity and Gini coefficients were calculated with the tcR R package. The overlap coefficient, calculated on TCRB nucleotide sequences, was used to quantify repertoire sharing. As a proxy for the pre-selection repertoire, out-of-frame TCRB sequences from naive cells were analyzed. Held by TCRdb, this immuneACCESS table contains in-frame sequences only and omits some clones. Under half of the omission traces to an unresolved V gene where checked; the cause of the rest is unknown. V, J and clone size are those of that table, while D and trimming were read from the DNA. This sample is represented by around 330,000 clones; roughly 9.6% of them were singletons. About 0.015% of the sample is taken by the ten largest.

Relative to germline, V is missing 5 bases and J is missing 0 bases, with 1 base of the junction outside any gene match. Its CDR3 holds 16 amino acids, cysteine through phenylalanine. Just CDR3 DNA is preserved here, 48 bases in frame from base 1. Taken from the germline V gene, the CDR1 and CDR2 loops are MDHEN and SYDVKM. The rearranged segments are TRBV28 and TRBJ2-6, and TRBD1 aligns with 10 junction nucleotides. Input material: naive CD4+ T cells from blood. The cell subset or site label, as the study defines it: true naive CD4+ T cells. The receptor's source is a woman aged 25 to 39 in good health. The CDR3 loop reads CASSRTGGSGANVLTF. The nucleotides are TGTGCCAGCAGTAGGACAGGGGGCTCTGGGGCCAACGTCCTGACTTTC. The CDR3 plus the reference TRBV28 and TRBJ2-6 genes for the other parts give the full variable domain: DVKVTQSSRYLVKRTGEKVFLECVQDMDHENMFWYRQDPGLGLRLIYFSYDVKMKEKGDIPEGYSVSREKKERFSLILESASTNQTSMYLCASSRTGGSGANVLTFGAGSRLTVL.